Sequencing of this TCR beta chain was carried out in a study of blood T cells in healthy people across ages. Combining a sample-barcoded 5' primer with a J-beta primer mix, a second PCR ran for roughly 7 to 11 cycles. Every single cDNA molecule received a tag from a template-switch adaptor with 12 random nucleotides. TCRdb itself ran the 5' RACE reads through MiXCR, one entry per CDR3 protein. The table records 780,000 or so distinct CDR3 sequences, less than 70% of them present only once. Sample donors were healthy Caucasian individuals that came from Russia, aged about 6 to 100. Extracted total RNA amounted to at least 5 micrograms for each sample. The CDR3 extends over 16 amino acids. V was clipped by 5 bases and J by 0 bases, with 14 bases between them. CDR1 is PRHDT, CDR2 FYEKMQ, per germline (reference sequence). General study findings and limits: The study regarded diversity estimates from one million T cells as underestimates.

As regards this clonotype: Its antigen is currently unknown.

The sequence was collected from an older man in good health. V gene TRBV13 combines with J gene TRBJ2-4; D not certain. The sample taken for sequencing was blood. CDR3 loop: CASSPRTALAKNIQYF. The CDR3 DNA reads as TGTGCCAGCAGCCCGCGGACCGCCTTAGCCAAAAACATTCAGTACTTC.